This is a list of T cell receptor beta chains from one sample in a study of blood T cell repertoires in COVID-19. Assay: immunoSEQ multiplex PCR; the TCRdb copy retains only in-frame clones and omits some. In the table there are roughly 53,000 clones, around 86% of which are singletons. Sequences were obtained from peripheral blood. These receptors originate from a man older than 75 with acute or convalescent COVID-19. The CDR3 runs from the conserved cysteine through the conserved F or W. The D gene is left open where the match is weak. The size field is filled for only some rows; it gives once, few, many or a size class.

TRBD1	TRBV6-5	TRBJ2-5	.	CASRPGQTYQETQYF	TGTGCCAGCAGGCCGGGACAGACGTACCAAGAGACCCAGTACTTC
TRBD1	TRBV5-4	TRBJ1-4	.	CASSPGGTNEKLFF	TGTGCCAGCAGCCCAGGGGGGACTAATGAAAAACTGTTTTTT
TRBD1	TRBV3-1/TRBV3-2	TRBJ1-1	.	CASSQGQGQGSAFF	TGTGCCAGCAGCCAAGGACAGGGGCAGGGTTCAGCTTTCTTT
TRBD1	TRBV19	TRBJ1-1	.	CASSTDRGNTEAFF	TGTGCCAGTAGTACCGACAGGGGAAACACTGAAGCTTTCTTT
.	TRBV6-5	TRBJ1-4	few	CASTDRHNEKLFF	TGTGCCTCTACCGACAGACATAATGAAAAACTGTTTTTT
.	TRBV6-6	TRBJ2-5	.	CASSYLTAEETQYF	TGTGCCAGCAGTTACTTGACCGCGGAGGAGACCCAGTACTTC
TRBD2	TRBV7-6	TRBJ2-7	.	CASSSTGTTGGEQYF	TGTGCCAGCAGCTCAACCGGGACTACCGGGGGCGAGCAGTACTTC
TRBD2	TRBV9	TRBJ2-7	.	CASSSGASGGNEQYF	TGTGCCAGCAGCTCAGGGGCTAGCGGGGGAAACGAGCAGTACTTC
.	TRBV30	TRBJ2-3	.	CAWSIQGIGTDTQYF	TGTGCCTGGAGTATCCAGGGTATTGGCACAGATACGCAGTATTTT
TRBD1	TRBV7-7	TRBJ1-1	.	CASSLGTGGKAFF	TGTGCTAGCAGCCTCGGGACAGGGGGGAAAGCTTTCTTT
TRBD2	TRBV7-2	TRBJ2-7	.	CASSVSGGTTTYEQYF	TGTGCCAGCAGCGTTAGCGGGGGGACGACCACCTACGAGCAGTACTTC
.	TRBV14	TRBJ1-4	.	CASSRAINEKLFF	TGTGCCAGCAGCCGGGCCATTAATGAAAAACTGTTTTTT
.	TRBV21-1	TRBJ2-7	few	CASSKAGSWEQYF	TGTGCCAGCAGCAAAGCAGGGAGCTGGGAGCAGTACTTC
.	TRBV7-2	TRBJ1-2	.	CASSLVAAGSVYGYTF	TGTGCCAGCAGCTTAGTCGCCGCGGGCAGTGTCTATGGCTACACCTTC
.	TRBV4-3	TRBJ2-3	.	CASSQERQGTYSTDTQYF	TGCGCCAGCAGCCAAGAGAGGCAGGGGACATATAGCACAGATACGCAGTATTTT
.	TRBV18	TRBJ1-1	.	CASSPRQLNTEAFF	TGTGCCAGCTCACCGAGACAGCTGAACACTGAAGCTTTCTTT
.	TRBV6-5	TRBJ2-7	once	CASRVSGNVYEQYF	TGTGCCAGCAGGGTTTCAGGGAATGTCTACGAGCAGTACTTC
.	TRBV3-1/TRBV3-2	TRBJ1-2	.	CASSRAGSYGYTF	TGTGCCAGCAGTCGTGCTGGGAGCTATGGCTACACCTTC
.	TRBV14	TRBJ2-3	.	CASSLTYTQYF	TGTGCCAGCAGCCTAACTTATACGCAGTATTTT
.	TRBV5-1	TRBJ2-3	.	CASSLDTGTDTQYF	TGCGCCAGCAGCTTGGATACTGGCACAGATACGCAGTATTTT
TRBD1	TRBV10-3	TRBJ2-2	.	CAISVDRDRGELFF	TGTGCCATCAGTGTGGACAGGGATCGCGGGGAGCTGTTTTTT
.	TRBV5-6	TRBJ2-7	few	CASSLTGYSYEQYF	TGTGCCAGCAGCTTGACAGGGTACTCCTACGAGCAGTACTTC
TRBD1	TRBV6-5	TRBJ2-4	few	CASTNGQGRRNIQYF	TGTGCCAGCACTAACGGACAGGGACGAAGAAACATTCAGTACTTC
TRBD2	TRBV2	TRBJ2-1	.	CASSLLAGNEQFF	TGTGCCAGCAGCTTACTAGCGGGAAATGAGCAGTTCTTC
TRBD2	TRBV18	TRBJ2-7	.	CASSPLGTSGGYEQYF	TGTGCCAGCTCACCCCTCGGGACTAGCGGGGGCTACGAGCAGTACTTC
.	TRBV3-1/TRBV3-2	TRBJ2-7	.	CASRQGPHDGEQYF	TGTGCCAGCAGGCAGGGGCCTCACGACGGCGAGCAGTACTTC
.	TRBV7-2	TRBJ2-7	.	CASSLVVGGRVTNYEQYF	TGTGCCAGCAGCTTAGTGGTGGGTGGCAGGGTAACGAATTACGAGCAGTACTTC
.	TRBV20-1	TRBJ1-2	.	CSASKGGNYGYTF	TGCAGTGCTAGTAAGGGAGGTAACTATGGCTACACCTTC
.	TRBV11-3	TRBJ1-1	.	CASSPRGGNTEAFF	TGTGCCAGCAGCCCCAGGGGCGGAAACACTGAAGCTTTCTTT
.	TRBV5-1	TRBJ2-1	once	CASSLETNYNEQFF	TGCGCCAGCAGCTTGGAGACTAACTACAATGAGCAGTTCTTC
TRBD1	TRBV10-3	TRBJ1-5	.	CAISRDRDYQPQHF	TGTGCCATCAGCCGGGACAGGGATTATCAGCCCCAGCATTTT
TRBD1	TRBV6-5	TRBJ1-6	.	CASNREGANSPLHF	TGTGCCAGCAATCGGGAGGGGGCGAATTCACCCCTCCACTTT
.	TRBV24-1	TRBJ2-1	.	CATSRVSYNEQFF	TGTGCCACCTCGAGGGTCTCCTACAATGAGCAGTTCTTC
.	TRBV14	TRBJ1-1	.	CASSRLPGADTEAFF	TGTGCCAGCAGCCGCCTCCCAGGGGCGGACACTGAAGCTTTCTTT
.	TRBV7-6	TRBJ2-5	few	CASSLDGEVEETQYF	TGTGCCAGCAGCTTGGACGGGGAAGTTGAAGAGACCCAGTACTTC
.	TRBV7-9	TRBJ2-7	.	CASSTMVRSYEQYF	TGTGCCAGCAGCACCATGGTGAGGTCCTACGAGCAGTACTTC
TRBD2	TRBV7-9	TRBJ2-5	.	CASSLGTSGGKETQYF	TGTGCCAGCAGCTTAGGGACTAGCGGGGGGAAAGAGACCCAGTACTTC
TRBD1	TRBV5-6	TRBJ1-2	.	CASSLQGASGYTF	TGTGCCAGCAGCTTACAGGGGGCTAGTGGCTACACCTTC
.	TRBV7-2	TRBJ2-5	once	CASSLETVLYQETQYF	TGTGCCAGCAGCTTAGAAACGGTTTTGTACCAAGAGACCCAGTACTTC
TRBD1	TRBV6-5	TRBJ2-1	.	CASSPTGGSYNEQFF	TGTGCCAGCAGTCCGACAGGGGGCTCCTACAATGAGCAGTTCTTC
.	TRBV6-5	TRBJ2-1	.	CASSLTSGPYNEQFF	TGTGCCAGCAGTTTGACTTCCGGCCCCTACAATGAGCAGTTCTTC
.	TRBV4-1	TRBJ2-2	.	CASSPETPNTGELFF	TGCGCCAGCAGCCCCGAGACACCGAACACCGGGGAGCTGTTTTTT
TRBD1	TRBV6-5	TRBJ1-1	.	CASRDRGYNTEAFF	TGTGCCAGCAGGGACAGGGGGTATAACACTGAAGCTTTCTTT
TRBD2	TRBV5-4	TRBJ2-3	.	CASSFRTSGGVKTDTQYF	TGTGCCAGCAGCTTTCGGACTAGCGGGGGGGTGAAAACAGATACGCAGTATTTT
.	TRBV5-1	TRBJ1-1	.	CASSLAGINTEAFF	TGCGCCAGCAGCTTGGCAGGGATCAACACTGAAGCTTTCTTT
TRBD2	TRBV7-6	TRBJ2-1	.	CASSLAPGGNEQFF	TGTGCCAGCAGCTTGGCCCCGGGGGGGAATGAGCAGTTCTTC
.	TRBV7-2	TRBJ2-5	.	CASSLVGQGRAETQYF	TGTGCCAGCAGCTTAGTAGGGCAGGGAAGGGCAGAGACCCAGTACTTC
TRBD1	TRBV19	TRBJ2-5	.	CASSIIQGAKETQYF	TGTGCCAGTAGTATAATACAGGGGGCCAAAGAGACCCAGTACTTC
TRBD2	TRBV6-1	TRBJ2-7	.	CASSENGGGFEQYF	TGTGCCAGCAGTGAAAATGGGGGGGGGTTCGAGCAGTACTTC
.	TRBV6-4	TRBJ2-2	.	CASSDSSRTGAGELFF	TGTGCCAGCAGTGACTCGAGCAGGACGGGGGCCGGGGAGCTGTTTTTT
TRBD1	TRBV6-2/TRBV6-3	TRBJ2-7	.	CASSYPDRGQSEQYF	TGTGCCAGCAGTTACCCGGACAGGGGGCAGAGCGAGCAGTACTTC
TRBD1	TRBV3-1/TRBV3-2	TRBJ2-7	.	CASTPGQGISYEQYF	TGTGCCAGCACCCCGGGACAGGGGATCTCCTACGAGCAGTACTTC
TRBD1	TRBV6-5	TRBJ2-7	.	CASSSDRVPYEQYF	TGTGCCAGCAGTTCCGACAGGGTCCCCTACGAGCAGTACTTC
TRBD1	TRBV5-1	TRBJ1-2	.	CASSFPGTGDPGGYTF	TGCGCCAGCAGCTTTCCTGGGACAGGGGATCCGGGTGGCTACACCTTC